The 23 T cell receptor beta chains listed next were all sequenced from one sample in a study of beta chain features in type 1 diabetes. The entirety of the isolated RNA underwent reverse transcription, so expressed TCRB transcripts were sequenced. Assay: immunoSEQ multiplex PCR; the TCRdb copy retains only in-frame clones and omits some. The sample records 200,000 to 250,000 clones, 25% to 35% being singletons. Sequenced input: central memory CD4+ T cells from blood. All receptors derive from a young man in good health.

The rearrangement links TRBV13 to TRBJ2-7; D tentatively fits TRBD1 or TRBD2 (6 bases each). This CDR3 region has 12 residues. V lost 4 bases to trimming and J lost 6 bases, with 10 bases between them. The germline V gene has CDR1 PRHDT and CDR2 FYEKMQ (reference sequence). In DNA form, the CDR3 reads TGTGCCAGCAGCTCACAGGGAGGCGAGCAGTACTTC. Protein product: CASSSQGGEQYF.

This clone was counted between two and nine times. The rearrangement links TRBV7-2 to TRBJ2-3; 7 nucleotides agree with TRBD1. CDR1 SGHTA and CDR2 FQGNSA come from the germline V gene. The CDR3 is made up of 17 amino acids. The V segment lost 1 base and the J segment 0 bases; nucleotides outside the gene matches: 7. The CDR3: CASSLGLGTVSTDTQYF. The CDR3, as DNA: TGTGCCAGCAGCTTAGGTTTAGGGACAGTTAGCACAGATACGCAGTATTTT.

This clone was counted a few times. The rearrangement joins TRBV15 to TRBJ2-3; either TRBD1 or TRBD2 may supply D (5 bases each). Per the germline V gene, CDR1 is LNHNV and CDR2 is YYDKDF (reference sequence). V shed 1 base and J shed 6 bases, with 8 bases lying between them. The CDR3 has 13 residues. CDR3 sequence (DNA): TGTGCCACCAGCAGAGCCTGGGGGGATACGCAGTATTTT. Translated, it gives CATSRAWGDTQYF.

This chain connects TRBV30 to TRBJ2-5, with TRBD2 matching 9 bases. The CDR3 totals 13 residues. The germline V gene has CDR1 GTSNPN and CDR2 SVGIG (reference sequence). Written as DNA, the CDR3 is TGTACCGGATGGATAGCGGGAGCGGAGACCCAGTACTTC. This gives the protein CTGWIAGAETQYF.

This clone has just a few counts. V is TRBV15 and J is TRBJ2-7; TRBD1 matches 9 bases. The CDR3 consists of 15 residues. Germline values: CDR1 LNHNV, CDR2 YYDKDF (reference sequence). The J segment lost 0 bases and the V segment lost 4 bases, leaving 4 bases of the junction unmatched. The CDR3 region has the DNA TGTGCCACCAGCACGCCGGGACAGGGCTCCTACGAGCAGTACTTC. It specifies CATSTPGQGSYEQYF.

V usage is TRBV6-5 and J usage is TRBJ1-5; TRBD1 matches at 8 bases. The J segment lost 10 bases and the V segment lost 2 bases, leaving 13 bases of the junction unmatched. CDR3 length: 16 amino acids. The V gene's germline CDR1 is MNHEY and CDR2 SVGAGI. In DNA form, the CDR3 reads TGTGCCAGCAGTTACGGTGCCGGACAGGGCGCGGGCCCCCAGCATTTT. Amino acids: CASSYGAGQGAGPQHF.

In its sample, this clone was seen many times. V and J are TRBV29-1 and TRBJ2-1, with 9 bases matching TRBD1. In germline, CDR1 is SQVTM, CDR2 ANQGSEA. CDR3 length: 15 residues. The V gene end was trimmed by 3 bases and the J gene end by 2 bases; junction bases not matched to a gene: 5. CDR3 sequence: CSVDKGQGAYNEQFF. For the CDR3, the DNA is TGCAGCGTTGACAAGGGACAGGGTGCCTACAATGAGCAGTTCTTC.

The chain joins TRBV18 to TRBJ2-1; weak D call: TRBD1 (7 bases). Looked up from germline, CDR1 is KGHSH and CDR2 is LQKENI. CDR3 length: 14 amino acids. The ends were cut back, 3 bases at V and 5 bases at J, with 11 bases in the middle. This CDR3 reads CASSPSGGNNEQFF. In nucleotides, the CDR3 is TGTGCCAGCTCACCCTCAGGGGGGAACAATGAGCAGTTCTTC.

This clone was observed a few times. The chain has TRBV18 and TRBJ2-1, with a weak D call TRBD1 (5 bases). The germline gives CDR1 KGHSH, CDR2 LQKENI. The CDR3 runs to 13 residues. V gave up 4 bases and J gave up 8 bases, with 12 bases separating them. This chain's CDR3 is CASSRAKGYEQFF. DNA for the CDR3: TGTGCCAGCTCACGAGCCAAGGGGTATGAGCAGTTCTTC.

The rearrangement links TRBV5-1 to TRBJ1-6, with TRBD1 matching 8 bases. CDR1 and CDR2 (germline): SGHRS, YFSETQ. V was clipped by 3 bases and J by 7 bases; unmatched bases: 9. This CDR3 spans 16 amino acids. The CDR3 is CASSSSTRQGNSPLHF. The CDR3 DNA is TGCGCCAGCAGCTCCTCGACGAGACAGGGGAATTCACCCCTCCACTTT.

This clone turned up a few times. The same CDR3 is also encoded by other DNA sequences in this sample. V gene TRBV19 combines with J gene TRBJ1-2; 11 bases map to TRBD1. Unmatched junction bases numbered 8, after V lost 6 bases and J lost 8 bases. This CDR3 region has 14 residues. Germline CDR1 reads LNHDA; CDR2 reads SQIVND (reference sequence). The CDR3: CASSPGQGAGGYTF. As DNA, the CDR3 is TGTGCCAGTAGCCCCGGACAGGGGGCTGGAGGCTACACCTTC.

J is TRBJ1-5 and V is TRBV7-2; D is perhaps TRBD1 (5 bases). The V end lost 6 bases, the J end lost 2 bases, and 11 bases lay between the germline ends. Germline CDR1 SGHTA, CDR2 FQGNSA. The CDR3 has 14 amino acids. This CDR3 is CASSDKQGNQPQHF. Here the CDR3 DNA reads TGTGCCAGCAGTGATAAACAGGGCAATCAGCCCCAGCATTTT.

The gene calls are TRBV28 and TRBJ2-1, with 7 bases fitting TRBD1. The ends lost 6 bases at V and 1 base at J; junction bases unmatched: 6. The CDR3 runs 15 residues. The germline CDR1 and CDR2 sequences are MDHEN and SYDVKM. CDR3 region: CASRTGTASYNEQFF. The DNA of the CDR3 is TGTGCCAGCAGAACCGGGACAGCTTCCTACAATGAGCAGTTCTTC.

The chain has TRBV7-2 and TRBJ2-5; TRBD1 might be the D (5 bases). The CDR3 extends over 14 amino acids. The germline V gene has CDR1 SGHTA and CDR2 FQGNSA. Trimming took off 2 bases at V and 2 bases at J, with 9 bases between the two ends. The CDR3 sequence is CASSLSGSQETQYF. In DNA form, the CDR3 reads TGTGCCAGCAGCTTATCAGGGTCACAAGAGACCCAGTACTTC.

In this sample, this clone turned up a few times. The genes are TRBV28 and TRBJ2-7, with D possibly matching TRBD2 (5 bases). CDR1 and CDR2 from the germline V gene are MDHEN and SYDVKM. The CDR3 is 13 amino acids. V shed 5 bases and J shed 3 bases, with 11 bases lying between them. The CDR3 reads CASSPPGFYEQYF. The CDR3 DNA reads TGTGCCAGCAGTCCCCCGGGGTTCTACGAGCAGTACTTC.

The chain carries TRBV28 and TRBJ2-1, with D tentatively TRBD2 (6 bases). Per germline, CDR1 MDHEN and CDR2 SYDVKM. The CDR3 spans 12 residues. Between the trimmed V and J ends, which lost 6 bases and 9 bases, there was a span of 12 bases. The CDR3 reads CASSPTRGEQFF. The CDR3 DNA sequence: TGTGCCAGCAGCCCGACTAGGGGTGAGCAGTTCTTC.

The chain combines TRBV29-1 with TRBJ2-7, with 7 bases matching TRBD1. CDR1 and CDR2 (germline): SQVTM, ANQGSEA. This CDR3 is 14 amino acids long. V trimming: 5 bases; J trimming: 0 bases; junction bases outside the gene matches: 7. Here the CDR3 DNA reads TGCAGCGTTAATTCTGGGGACAGCTCCTACGAGCAGTACTTC. As protein: CSVNSGDSSYEQYF.

This clone has at least ten counts. This CDR3 is also generated by other DNA sequences in the sample. The V and J genes are TRBV7-2 and TRBJ2-5; D is perhaps TRBD2 (5 bases). Germline CDR1 SGHTA, CDR2 FQGNSA. V lost 2 bases and J 7 bases, leaving 14 bases between the germline ends. The CDR3 is 14 residues long. Here the CDR3 reads CASSLSRPEGTQYF. CDR3 DNA sequence: TGTGCCAGCAGCTTAAGTAGGCCAGAGGGGACCCAGTACTTC.

The rearrangement links TRBV29-1 to TRBJ2-5; no clear D. The V end lost 7 bases, the J end lost 4 bases, and 13 bases lay between the germline ends. The CDR3 extends over 12 amino acids. Germline CDR1 reads SQVTM; CDR2 reads ANQGSEA. DNA for the CDR3: TGCAGCGGCTCCTGGTCCCGAGAGACCCAGTACTTC. Encoded protein: CSGSWSRETQYF.

J is TRBJ2-7 and V is TRBV4-3; D is possibly TRBD1 (6 bases). The CDR3 has 15 amino acids. V was clipped by 4 bases and J by 0 bases, with 13 bases between them. Per the germline V gene, CDR1 is LGHNA and CDR2 is YSLEER. The CDR3 protein is CASSLTRDTSYEQYF. The CDR3 region has the DNA TGCGCCAGCAGCCTCACCCGGGACACCTCCTACGAGCAGTACTTC.

The chain has TRBV19 and TRBJ2-5, with 7 positions matching TRBD1. CDR1 is LNHDA and CDR2 is SQIVND in the germline V gene (reference sequence). V trimming: 3 bases; J trimming: 4 bases; junction bases outside the gene matches: 2. This CDR3 is 13 amino acids long. CDR3 sequence: CASSMGTAETQYF. CDR3 DNA: TGTGCCAGTAGTATGGGGACAGCAGAGACCCAGTACTTC.

The table lists this clone with a few counts. This sequence joins TRBV29-1 and TRBJ2-3; D is uncertain. Deletions cut 4 bases from V and 2 bases from J, with 19 bases between. Per germline, CDR1 SQVTM and CDR2 ANQGSEA. The CDR3 covers 16 residues. Here the CDR3 DNA reads TGCAGCGTTGCTGGTCAGCACAACGTTTTCACAGATACGCAGTATTTT. Encoded protein: CSVAGQHNVFTDTQYF.

This clone was picked up a small number of times. The chain recombines TRBV2 with TRBJ2-1; TRBD2 matches 10 bases. The CDR3 is made up of 14 amino acids. Germline CDR1 reads SNHLY; CDR2 reads FYNNEI. The trim removed 7 bases at V and 5 bases at J, leaving 5 bases unmatched. CDR3 region: CASTTSGNNNEQFF. The DNA of the CDR3 is TGTGCCAGCACCACTAGCGGGAACAACAATGAGCAGTTCTTC.